This T cell receptor (beta chain) originates from a study of CD4 T cells in relation to SARS-CoV-2 and coronaviruses. General study findings and limits: The cross-reactivity analysis covered only spike protein, not other viral proteins. The assay detects memory recall responses, not culture-primed primary responses. Crossreactive clones expanded significantly less to SARS-CoV-2 than monoreactive clones. In around 60% of donors, memory CD4+ clonotypes crossrecognized SARS-CoV-2 and at least one common cold coronavirus spike.

The unexposed donors gave CD4+ T cells in 2011-2018, prior to COVID-19. This CDR3 spans 15 amino acids. Germline lookup yields CDR1 SGHRS and CDR2 YFSETQ. The ends were cut back, 4 bases at V and 0 bases at J, with 14 bases in the middle. This table comes from immunoSEQ multiplex PCR, and its TCRdb copy is limited to in-frame clones, with some not included. Here the sample spans about 65,000 clones, about nine tenths being singletons. Remarks on this clone: The antigen is not known.

The J gene is TRBJ2-7, the V gene TRBV5-1; D not certain. Material for sequencing was memory CD4+ T cells from PBMCs. The sequence came from a human donor in good health. CDR3 protein: CASSAGSYNSYEQYF. CDR3 coding DNA: TGCGCCAGCAGCGCCGGGTCCTACAACTCCTACGAGCAGTACTTC.